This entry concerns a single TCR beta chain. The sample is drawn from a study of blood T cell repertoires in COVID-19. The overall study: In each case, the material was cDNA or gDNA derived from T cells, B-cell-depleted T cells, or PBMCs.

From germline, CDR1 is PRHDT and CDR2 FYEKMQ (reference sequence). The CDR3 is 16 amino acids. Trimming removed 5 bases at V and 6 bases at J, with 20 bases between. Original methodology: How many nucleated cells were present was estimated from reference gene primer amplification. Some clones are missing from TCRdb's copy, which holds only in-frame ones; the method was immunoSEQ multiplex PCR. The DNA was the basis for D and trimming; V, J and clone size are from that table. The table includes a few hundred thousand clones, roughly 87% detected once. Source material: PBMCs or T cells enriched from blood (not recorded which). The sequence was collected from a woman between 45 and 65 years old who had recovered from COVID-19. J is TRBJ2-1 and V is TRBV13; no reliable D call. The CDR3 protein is CASSQMTVFLGNEQFF. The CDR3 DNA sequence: TGTGCCAGCAGCCAAATGACTGTTTTCCTCGGCAATGAGCAGTTCTTC. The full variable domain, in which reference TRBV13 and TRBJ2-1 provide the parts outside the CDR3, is AAGVIQSPRHLIKEKRETATLKCYPIPRHDTVYWYQQGPGQDPQFLISFYEKMQSDKGSIPDRFSAQQFSDYHSELNMSSLELGDSALYFCASSQMTVFLGNEQFFGPGTRLTVL.